This section outlines one T cell receptor beta chain sequence together with its context. Methods used by the authors: From reference gene primer amplification, estimates of nucleated cell counts were derived. TCRdb keeps only in-frame clones here, not all; method: immunoSEQ multiplex PCR. The V and J calls and clone size were taken over from that table, and D and trimming were inferred from the DNA. In the table there are some 100,000 clones, roughly 78% of which are singletons. The CDR3 length is 16 residues. Unmatched junction bases numbered 8, after V lost 2 bases and J lost 1 base. CDR1 is SGHNT, CDR2 YYREEE, per germline (reference sequence). This specimen belongs to a study of blood T cell repertoires in COVID-19. Study overall: Donors in the United States, Italy and Spain gave samples during acute or convalescent COVID-19. The analysed material was cDNA or gDNA that came from T cells, B-cell-depleted T cells, or PBMCs.

The V gene is TRBV5-4, the J gene TRBJ1-1; 7 nucleotides match TRBD1. The TCR sequence derives from a man in his fifties with active or convalescent COVID-19. The sequencing sample was made of peripheral blood. The CDR3 loop is CASSFTGAGRNTEAFF. The DNA of the CDR3 is TGTGCCAGCAGCTTCACAGGGGCCGGGAGGAACACTGAAGCTTTCTTT.